This paragraph reports one T cell receptor beta chain. These data are taken from a study of patients and donors after allogeneic stem cell transplantation. Using its own MiXCR run on the RT-PCR reads, TCRdb lists one record per CDR3 protein. Of 400,000 to 500,000 distinct CDR3 sequences in the sample, roughly 17% are singletons; the top ten hold 7% to 7.5%. The sample was blood, either unsorted or a sorted T cell fraction (not recorded which). The receptor comes from a human donor who was either an allogeneic HSCT recipient or a stem cell or donor lymphocyte infusion donor (not recorded which). It is not recorded whose cells these are; they may come from a transplant donor.

Here the CDR3 DNA reads TGTGCCATCAGTACTGACCCGGGGGGGCGCACTGAAGCTTTCTTT. It yields the protein CAISTDPGGRTEAFF. This chain joins TRBV10-3 and TRBJ1-1; possible D gene TRBD1, 6 bases. Germline V gene lookup returns CDR1 ENHRY and CDR2 SYGVKD. Trimming cost V 5 bases and J 4 bases, with 17 bases left between them. The CDR3 covers 15 residues.